This paragraph covers one T cell receptor beta chain sequence. Its antigen is unknown. MiXCR, run by TCRdb on the 5' RACE reads, gives a single entry per CDR3 protein. The table includes 690,000 or so distinct CDR3 sequences, roughly 8% detected once. Germline CDR1 is ENHRY and CDR2 is SYGVKD. The J segment lost 8 bases and the V segment lost 5 bases, leaving 7 bases of the junction unmatched. The CDR3 runs to 14 residues. The entry originates in a study of identical twins. General study findings and limits: Cord blood beta clonotypes present at high abundance carried fewer insertions; no such pattern appeared in memory repertoires.

The same sample was also studied in work on yellow fever vaccine responses in identical twins.

The sequenced sample consisted of PBMCs. The receptor was isolated from a woman younger than 30 in good health. The chain carries TRBV10-3 and TRBJ2-1, with 9 bases lining up with TRBD2. For the CDR3, the DNA is TGTGCCATCAGTCCTAGCGGGATCCCCTATGAGCAGTTCTTC. As protein: CAISPSGIPYEQFF.